This TCR beta chain was recovered during a study of blood T cell repertoires in COVID-19. About the study: The United States, Italy and Spain provided the acute and convalescent COVID-19 samples. PBMCs, B-cell-depleted T cells, or T cells were the source of the cDNA or gDNA that made up the material.

Per the germline V gene, CDR1 is LNHDA and CDR2 is SQIVND (reference sequence). CDR3 length: 16 amino acids. J was trimmed by 3 bases and V by 3 bases; bases with no gene match: 9. In the authors' workflow: Amplification of reference gene primers provided the estimated nucleated cell counts. Profiled with immunoSEQ multiplex PCR; TCRdb holds only in-frame clones, not every one. From that table come the V and J calls and clone size; the DNA was used to work out D and trimming. Here the sample spans 85,000 or so clones, about 76% being singletons. The chain couples TRBV19 to TRBJ2-7; 9 bases agree with TRBD2. This TCR derives from an older man with acute or convalescent COVID-19. Sequenced material: peripheral blood. The CDR3 protein is CASSIRSGRRLYEQYF. The CDR3 coding sequence is TGTGCCAGTAGTATCCGGAGCGGGAGGAGGCTCTACGAGCAGTACTTC.